The TCR beta chain described here comes from a study of spatial heterogeneity in lung cancer (dated by TCRdb to the late 2010s). Concerning the study at large: Donors were 72 patients with early-stage, untreated non-small cell lung cancer from the lung TRACERx cohort. Follow-up PBMC samples were sequenced whenever the samples were available, and the median time to follow-up was two to three years after resection. More beta-chain than alpha-chain transcripts were consistently detected, likely reflecting higher beta-chain transcript abundance. In the raw uncorrected reads, each unique combination of TCR and UMI appeared on average more than ten times. TCR alpha and beta repertoires were quantitatively compared across multiple tumor regions, matched nontumor lung and blood in non-small cell lung cancer. Nonsynonymous mutation counts, determined by whole-exome sequencing of tumor tissue, were related to features of the TCR repertoire. Both alpha and beta chains were TCR-sequenced in approximately 200 tumor regions, about 69 matched nontumor lung samples and 45 to 60 PBMC samples obtained at surgery. Study-wide conclusions, independent of this receptor: Additional single-cell paired TCR alpha and beta sequencing was considered necessary to confirm, at a functional level, the hypothesis that regional TCRs recognize regional mutations. Only roughly 15 patients were included in the comparisons of baseline and follow-up blood repertoires. Ubiquitous expanded tumor TCRs showed up in blood more often at tumor resection than at routine follow-up.

This clonotype was counted at least ten times. Its antigen is not yet known. Base qualities were left out, and no much larger clone turns up one base away. What this sample's time point label stands for: blood at routine non-recurrence follow-up after resection. Without any cell sorting, TCR sequencing was performed on whole RNA extracted either from tumor and nontumor lung tissue or from cryopreserved PBMC samples. A patient was chosen for TCR sequencing only when enough RNA was available from at least two tumor regions. The library was produced with 5' RACE. For sequencing, a NextSeq 500 was employed. In the TCR library protocol, a unique molecular identifier was attached to each TCR cDNA molecule so that PCR and sequencing errors could be corrected. The paper's data handling went like this. TCR identification, UMI-based error correction and CDR3 extraction were all carried out with Decombinator tools. TCRs above a frequency of 2 per 1,000, corresponding to the top 1% of the tumor frequency distribution, were defined as expanded. Each repertoire was subsampled 100 times to 5,000 TCRs, after which Renyi diversity was computed with the R vegan package. CDR3 similarity networks were constructed using string-kernel similarity of amino acid triplets, with links drawn between CDR3s whose pairwise similarity was above 0.82. In-frame beta chains were kept once TCRdb had trimmed the public reads at Q25 with fastp and called clones with MiXCR. Every entry covers one CDR3 protein and lists the most common genes and DNA from its rows. The V and J calls and clone size come from TCRdb's table, not from the authors' own analysis. The sample has around 110,000 distinct CDR3 sequences on record, 10% to 15% of them singletons. Approximately 17% of the sample goes to the ten largest clones.

Sequenced material: PBMCs, taken at follow-up. The TCR comes from a male donor with early-stage non-small cell lung cancer.

The CDR3 protein: CASSSTSKAFF. In nucleotide form, the sequence is TGTGCCAGCAGTTCAACATCGAAAGCTTTCTTT. The chain is encoded by TRBV12-3 or TRBV12-4 joined to TRBJ1-1, with the D gene call left open. Including cysteine and phenylalanine, the CDR3 has 11 amino acids. Only CDR3 DNA remains: 33 bases, in frame from the first base. V gives up 4 bases and J gives up 9 bases, and the segment between their germline ends measures 9 bases.